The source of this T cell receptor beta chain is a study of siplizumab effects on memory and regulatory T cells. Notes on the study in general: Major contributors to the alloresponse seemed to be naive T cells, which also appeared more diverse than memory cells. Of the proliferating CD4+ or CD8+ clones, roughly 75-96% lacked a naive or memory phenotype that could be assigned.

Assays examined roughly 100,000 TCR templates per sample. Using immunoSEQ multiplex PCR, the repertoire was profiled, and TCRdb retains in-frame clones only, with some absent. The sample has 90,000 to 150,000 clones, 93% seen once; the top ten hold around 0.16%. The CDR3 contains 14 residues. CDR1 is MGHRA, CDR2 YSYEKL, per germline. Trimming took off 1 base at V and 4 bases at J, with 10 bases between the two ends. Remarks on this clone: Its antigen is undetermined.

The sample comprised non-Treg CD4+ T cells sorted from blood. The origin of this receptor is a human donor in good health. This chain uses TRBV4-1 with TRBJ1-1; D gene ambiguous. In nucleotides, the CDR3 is TGCGCCAGCAGCCAAGTTATGGTTTCCACTGAAGCTTTCTTT. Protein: CASSQVMVSTEAFF.